Sequencing of this T cell receptor beta chain was carried out in a study of CD8 T cells in ankylosing spondylitis. Findings and limits, study-wide: Seven to nine highly homologous variants made up a TCR beta motif that seemed to typify ankylosing spondylitis blood. Both synovial fluid and blood in reactive arthritis had previously been reported to carry some motif variants. Significantly higher representation of disease-linked clones was reported for matched ankylosing spondylitis synovial fluid. Researchers report that disease-linked clones proved CD8+ and relatively rare in peripheral blood.

Looked up from germline, CDR1 is SGHTA and CDR2 is FQGNSA. J was trimmed by 7 bases and V by 5 bases; bases with no gene match: 8. CDR3 length: 14 residues. As regards this clonotype: Its target is not known.

Libraries for TCR beta were made by quantitative 5'-RACE with molecular barcodes. Each CDR3 protein is one row after TCRdb ran MiXCR on the 5' RACE reads. The table has 670,000 or so distinct CDR3 sequences, 19% seen once. The source of this sequence is a male donor with ankylosing spondylitis. The chain links TRBV7-2 to TRBJ2-1, with 7 bases fitting TRBD2. Sequencing input: blood, either unsorted or a sorted T cell fraction (not recorded which). Here the CDR3 reads CASSHRLAGNEQFF. DNA of the CDR3: TGTGCCAGCAGCCACCGACTAGCAGGGAATGAGCAGTTCTTC.